The sequence of this T cell receptor beta chain was determined in a study of T cells in Graves' hyperthyroidism and ophthalmopathy. This clonotype was detected a few times. CDR3 size: 13 residues. Trimming cost V 5 bases and J 3 bases, with 10 bases left between them. CDR1 and CDR2 from the germline V gene are SGHVS and FNYEAQ. From RNA transcripts, TCR beta CDR3 regions were amplified. HTBI primers were used for first-round RT-PCR of the TCR CDR3. TCRdb reprocessed the multiplex PCR reads with MiXCR, giving one entry per CDR3 protein. The table includes fewer than 600,000 distinct CDR3 sequences, 14% detected once.

The gene calls are TRBV7-6 and TRBJ1-2; D is ambiguous. This clonotype originated in a woman in her 40s with Graves' hyperthyroidism. Sequencing was performed on blood. The CDR3 is CASSPLLDYGYTF. For the CDR3, the DNA is TGTGCCAGCAGCCCCCTATTGGACTATGGCTACACCTTC.